This TCR beta chain was found in a study of technical replicates of blood from several donors. V gave up 10 bases and J gave up 10 bases, with 13 bases separating them. CDR1 is LNHDA and CDR2 is SQIVND in the germline V gene (reference sequence). The CDR3 consists of 10 residues. The method was immunoSEQ multiplex PCR; TCRdb's version includes in-frame clones alone and lacks a portion of them. The sample records under 90,000 clones, around 94% being singletons. This rearrangement joins TRBV19 to TRBJ1-1; D gene ambiguous. Sequenced: T cells isolated from PBMCs. The TCR originated in a human donor in good health. CDR3 sequence reads: CATRREAAFF. CDR3 in DNA: TGTGCCACCCGACGGGAGGCAGCTTTCTTT.